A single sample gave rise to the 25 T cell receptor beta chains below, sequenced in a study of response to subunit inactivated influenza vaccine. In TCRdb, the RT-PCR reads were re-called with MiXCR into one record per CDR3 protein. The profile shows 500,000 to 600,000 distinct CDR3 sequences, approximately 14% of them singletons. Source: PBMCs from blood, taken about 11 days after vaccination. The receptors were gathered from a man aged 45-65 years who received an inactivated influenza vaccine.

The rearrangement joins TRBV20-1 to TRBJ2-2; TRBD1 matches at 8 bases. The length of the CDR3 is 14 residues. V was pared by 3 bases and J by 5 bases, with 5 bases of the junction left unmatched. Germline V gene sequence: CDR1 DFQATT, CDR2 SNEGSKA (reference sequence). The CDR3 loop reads CSASTGGRTGELFF. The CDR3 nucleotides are TGCAGTGCTAGCACAGGGGGTCGAACCGGGGAGCTGTTTTTT.

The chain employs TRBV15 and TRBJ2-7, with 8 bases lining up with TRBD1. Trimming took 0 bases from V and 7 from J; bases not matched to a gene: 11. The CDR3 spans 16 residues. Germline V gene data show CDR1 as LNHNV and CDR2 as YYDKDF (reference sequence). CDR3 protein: CATSRDLAGGLREQYF. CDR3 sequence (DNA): TGTGCCACCAGCAGAGATTTGGCAGGGGGCTTGAGAGAGCAGTACTTC.

CDR3: CASSPSERTGELFF. In DNA, the CDR3 is TGCGCCAGCAGCCCTTCGGAGAGGACCGGGGAGCTGTTTTTT. V is TRBV4-1 and J is TRBJ2-2; D uncertain. The V end was cut by 4 bases, the J end by 5 bases, with 11 bases between. CDR1 and CDR2 from the germline V gene are MGHRA and YSYEKL. The length of the CDR3 is 14 residues.

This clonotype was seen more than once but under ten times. CDR3 coding DNA: TGTGCCAGCAGTCAAGGACAGGGTGGGGCCAACGTCCTGACTTTC. This codes for CASSQGQGGANVLTF. The chain employs TRBV12-3 or TRBV12-4 and TRBJ2-6, with TRBD1 matching 8 bases. CDR3 length: 15 residues. V trimming: 5 bases; J trimming: 3 bases; junction bases outside the gene matches: 3.

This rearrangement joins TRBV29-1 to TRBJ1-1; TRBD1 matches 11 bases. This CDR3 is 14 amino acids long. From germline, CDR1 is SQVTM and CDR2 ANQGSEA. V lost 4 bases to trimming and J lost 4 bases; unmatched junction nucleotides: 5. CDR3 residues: CSVARTGGRTEAFF. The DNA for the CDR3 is TGCAGCGTTGCCCGGACAGGGGGCCGCACTGAAGCTTTCTTT.

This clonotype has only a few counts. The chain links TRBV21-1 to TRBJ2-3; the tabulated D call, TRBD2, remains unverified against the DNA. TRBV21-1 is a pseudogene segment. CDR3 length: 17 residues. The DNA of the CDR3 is TGTGCCAGCAGCAAAGCTCCGGGACTAGCGGGAGCAGATACGCAGTATTTT. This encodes CASSKAPGLAGADTQYF.

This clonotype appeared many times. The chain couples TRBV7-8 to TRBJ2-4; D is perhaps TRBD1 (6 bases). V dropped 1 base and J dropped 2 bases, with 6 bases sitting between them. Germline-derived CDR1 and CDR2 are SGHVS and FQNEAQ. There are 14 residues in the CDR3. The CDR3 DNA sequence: TGTGCCAGCAGCTTAGGGGGGCCCAAAAACATTCAGTACTTC. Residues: CASSLGGPKNIQYF.

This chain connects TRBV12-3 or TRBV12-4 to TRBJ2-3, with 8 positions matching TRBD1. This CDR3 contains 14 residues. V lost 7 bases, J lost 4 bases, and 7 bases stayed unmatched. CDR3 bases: TGTGCCAGCACCAGGGGGCGGGCTCCAGATACGCAGTATTTT. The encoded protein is CASTRGRAPDTQYF.

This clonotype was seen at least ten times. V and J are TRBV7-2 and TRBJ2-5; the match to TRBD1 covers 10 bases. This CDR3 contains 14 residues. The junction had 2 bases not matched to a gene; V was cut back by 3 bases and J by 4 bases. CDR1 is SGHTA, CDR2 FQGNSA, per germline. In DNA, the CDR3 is TGTGCCAGCAGCTTCCGGACAGGGGGAGAGACCCAGTACTTC. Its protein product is CASSFRTGGETQYF.

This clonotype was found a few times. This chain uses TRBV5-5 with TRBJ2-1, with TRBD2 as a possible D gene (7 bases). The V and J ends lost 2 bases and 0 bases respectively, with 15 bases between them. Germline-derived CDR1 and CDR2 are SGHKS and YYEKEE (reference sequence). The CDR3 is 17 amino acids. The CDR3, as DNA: TGTGCCAGCAGCTTTCCGAGGGGGGGGAGCTCCTACAATGAGCAGTTCTTC. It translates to CASSFPRGGSSYNEQFF. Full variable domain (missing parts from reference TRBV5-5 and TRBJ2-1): DAGVTQSPTHLIKTRGQQVTLRCSPISGHKSVSWYQQVLGQGPQFIFQYYEKEERGRGNFPDRFSARQFPNYSSELNVNALLLGDSALYLCASSFPRGGSSYNEQFFGPGTRLTVL.

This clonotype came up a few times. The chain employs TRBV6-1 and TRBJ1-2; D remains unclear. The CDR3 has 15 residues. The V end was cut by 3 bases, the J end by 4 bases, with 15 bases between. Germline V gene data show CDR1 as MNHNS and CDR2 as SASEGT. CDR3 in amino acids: CASSDPPLDSYGYTF. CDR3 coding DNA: TGTGCCAGCAGTGACCCGCCCCTAGACTCCTATGGCTACACCTTC.

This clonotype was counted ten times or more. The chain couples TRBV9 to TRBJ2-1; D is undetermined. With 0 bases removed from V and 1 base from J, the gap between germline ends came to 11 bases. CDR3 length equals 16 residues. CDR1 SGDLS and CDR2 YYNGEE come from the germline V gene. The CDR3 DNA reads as TGTGCCAGCAGCGTAGTCTCGGCAGGTTCCTACAATGAGCAGTTCTTC. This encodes CASSVVSAGSYNEQFF.

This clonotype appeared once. CDR3 loop: CASSLGYTGGYTF. CDR3 nucleotide sequence: TGTGCCAGCAGCTTAGGCTATACGGGCGGCTACACCTTC. The rearrangement links TRBV11-2 to TRBJ1-2; no reliable D call. Germline CDR1 is SGHAT and CDR2 is FQNNGV. The CDR3 loop spans 13 amino acids. Trimming left V 1 base short and J 8 bases short, with 11 bases between.

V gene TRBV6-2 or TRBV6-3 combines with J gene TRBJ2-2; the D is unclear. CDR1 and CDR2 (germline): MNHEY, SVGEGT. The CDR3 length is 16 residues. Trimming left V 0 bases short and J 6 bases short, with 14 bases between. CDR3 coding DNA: TGTGCCAGCAGTTACTCGGGCAGCCGTTGGGCCGGGGAGCTGTTTTTT. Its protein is CASSYSGSRWAGELFF.

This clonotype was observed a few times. CDR3 region: CASSSNRVEPGYTF. CDR3 nucleotides: TGCGCCAGCAGCTCCAACAGGGTGGAGCCTGGCTACACCTTC. V usage is TRBV5-1 and J usage is TRBJ1-2, with D possibly matching TRBD1 (6 bases). Trimming took off 3 bases at V and 7 bases at J, with 16 bases between the two ends. There are 14 residues in the CDR3. The V gene's germline CDR1 is SGHRS and CDR2 YFSETQ.

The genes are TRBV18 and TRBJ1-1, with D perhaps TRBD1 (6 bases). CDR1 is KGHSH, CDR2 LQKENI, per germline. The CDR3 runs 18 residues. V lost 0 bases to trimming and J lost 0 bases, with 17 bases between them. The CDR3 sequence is CASSPPMGGGGLNTEAFF. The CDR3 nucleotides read TGTGCCAGCTCACCACCGATGGGGGGCGGCGGGCTGAACACTGAAGCTTTCTTT. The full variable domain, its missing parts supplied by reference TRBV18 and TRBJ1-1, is NAGVMQNPRHLVRRRGQEARLRCSPMKGHSHVYWYRQLPEEGLKFMVYLQKENIIDESGMPKERFSAEFPKEGPSILRIQQVVRGDSAAYFCASSPPMGGGGLNTEAFFGQGTRLTVV.

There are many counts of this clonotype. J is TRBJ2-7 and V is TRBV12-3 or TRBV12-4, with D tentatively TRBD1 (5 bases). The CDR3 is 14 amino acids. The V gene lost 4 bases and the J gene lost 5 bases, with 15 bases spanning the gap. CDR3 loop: CASSYGHSLNEQYF. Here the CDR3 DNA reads TGTGCCAGCAGTTATGGACACTCCTTAAACGAGCAGTACTTC.

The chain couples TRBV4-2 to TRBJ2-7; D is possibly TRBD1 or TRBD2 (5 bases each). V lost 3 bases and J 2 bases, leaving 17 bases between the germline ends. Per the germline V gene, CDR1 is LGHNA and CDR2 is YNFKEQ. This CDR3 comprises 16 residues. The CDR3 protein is CASSQGDGTLAYEQYF. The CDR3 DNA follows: TGTGCCAGCAGCCAGGGGGACGGGACGCTCGCCTACGAGCAGTACTTC.

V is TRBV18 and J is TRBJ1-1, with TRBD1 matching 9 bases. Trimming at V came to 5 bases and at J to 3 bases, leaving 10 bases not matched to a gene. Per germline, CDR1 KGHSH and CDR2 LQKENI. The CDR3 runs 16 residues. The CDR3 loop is CASSAQQGARDTEAFF. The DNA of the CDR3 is TGTGCCAGCTCAGCACAACAGGGGGCGCGTGACACTGAAGCTTTCTTT.

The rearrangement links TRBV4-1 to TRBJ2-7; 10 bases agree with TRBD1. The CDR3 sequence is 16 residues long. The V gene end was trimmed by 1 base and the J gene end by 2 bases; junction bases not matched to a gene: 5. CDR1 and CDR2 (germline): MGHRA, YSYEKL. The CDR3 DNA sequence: TGCGCCAGCAGCCAAGGGGCGGGACAGGGGACCTACGAGCAGTACTTC. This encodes CASSQGAGQGTYEQYF.

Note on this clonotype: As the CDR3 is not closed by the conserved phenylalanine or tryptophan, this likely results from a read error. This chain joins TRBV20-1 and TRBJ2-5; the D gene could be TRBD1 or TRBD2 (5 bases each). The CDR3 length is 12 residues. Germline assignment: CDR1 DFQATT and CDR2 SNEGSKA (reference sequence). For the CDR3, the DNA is TGCAGCGCCAGAGGGACCCAAGAGACCCAGTACTCC. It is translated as CSARGTQETQYS.

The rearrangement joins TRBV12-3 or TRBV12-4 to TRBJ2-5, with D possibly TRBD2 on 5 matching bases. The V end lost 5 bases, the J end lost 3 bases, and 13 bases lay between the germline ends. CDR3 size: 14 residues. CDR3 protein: CASSPRTSKETQYF. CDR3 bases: TGTGCCAGCAGTCCTCGGACTTCCAAAGAGACCCAGTACTTC.

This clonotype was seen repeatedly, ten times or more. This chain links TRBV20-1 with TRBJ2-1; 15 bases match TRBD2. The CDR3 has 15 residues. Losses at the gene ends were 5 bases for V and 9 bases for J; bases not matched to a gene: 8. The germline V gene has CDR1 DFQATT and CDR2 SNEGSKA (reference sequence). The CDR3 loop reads CSAYSGLAGGTEQFF. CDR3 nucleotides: TGCAGTGCTTACTCCGGACTAGCGGGGGGGACTGAGCAGTTCTTC.

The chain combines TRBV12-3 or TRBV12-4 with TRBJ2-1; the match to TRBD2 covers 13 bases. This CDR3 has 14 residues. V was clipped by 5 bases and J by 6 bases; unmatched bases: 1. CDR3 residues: CASSTSGGANEQFF. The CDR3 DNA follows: TGTGCCAGCAGTACTAGCGGGGGGGCCAATGAGCAGTTCTTC.

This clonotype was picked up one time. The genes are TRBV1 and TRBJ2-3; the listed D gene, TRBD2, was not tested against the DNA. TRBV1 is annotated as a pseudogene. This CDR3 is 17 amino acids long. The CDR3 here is CTSSHPSTPSRADTQYF. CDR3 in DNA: TGCACCAGCAGCCACCCGAGCACTCCCTCAAGAGCAGATACGCAGTATTTT.